The 19 T cell receptor beta chains below come from one sample, sequenced in a study of molecular identifiers for immune sequencing clone quantification. TCRdb analysed the PCR reads with MiXCR anew, one entry per CDR3 protein. In the table there are about 510,000 distinct CDR3 sequences, about a fifth of which are singletons. The sample was naive CD8+ T cells from blood, with Jurkat cell RNA spiked in. Specified subset: FACS-sorted CD8+CD4-CCR7+CD45RA+ naive T cells. Receptors originate from a human donor in good health. Some libraries in this study had Jurkat cell RNA spiked in.

In this sample, this clonotype turned up many times. The J gene is TRBJ2-3, the V gene TRBV5-6, with TRBD1 as a possible D gene (5 bases). The V and J ends lost 0 bases and 2 bases respectively, with 7 bases between them. Germline lookup yields CDR1 SGHDT and CDR2 YYEEEE. The CDR3 consists of 14 residues. CDR3 residues: CASSLDRLTDTQYF. CDR3 DNA: TGTGCCAGCAGCTTGGACAGGCTCACAGATACGCAGTATTTT.

This clonotype was found a few times. The chain combines TRBV27 with TRBJ2-5; 7 nucleotides line up with TRBD2. Trimming at V came to 2 bases and at J to 4 bases, leaving 7 bases not matched to a gene. The CDR3 loop spans 15 amino acids. Per germline, CDR1 MNHEY and CDR2 SMNVEV (reference sequence). In DNA, the CDR3 is TGTGCCAGCAGTTTAGGGGCGGGAGTCACAGAGACCCAGTACTTC. It is translated as CASSLGAGVTETQYF.

This clonotype was seen only a few times. The V gene is TRBV19, the J gene TRBJ1-5; the D gene is possibly TRBD1 (5 bases). The CDR3 loop spans 14 amino acids. The ends were cut back, 5 bases at V and 6 bases at J, with 14 bases in the middle. CDR1 is LNHDA, CDR2 SQIVND, per germline (reference sequence). CDR3 in amino acids: CASSFVGASQPQHF. CDR3 sequence (DNA): TGTGCCAGTAGTTTTGTTGGGGCCTCTCAGCCCCAGCATTTT. The variable domain in full, completed from reference TRBV19 and TRBJ1-5, reads DGGITQSPKYLFRKEGQNVTLSCEQNLNHDAMYWYRQDPGQGLRLIYYSQIVNDFQKGDIAEGYSVSREKKESFPLTVTSAQKNPTAFYLCASSFVGASQPQHFGDGTRLSIL.

In its sample, this clonotype was seen once. The genes are TRBV20-1 and TRBJ2-7, with D hard to call. CDR1 DFQATT and CDR2 SNEGSKA come from the germline V gene (reference sequence). This CDR3 has 13 residues. V was shortened by 2 bases and J by 0 bases, with 8 bases between the two germline ends. CDR3 nucleotides: TGCAGTGCTAGAATCACAGACTCCTACGAGCAGTACTTC. This gives the protein CSARITDSYEQYF.

The table lists this clonotype with a few counts. The chain employs TRBV6-2 or TRBV6-3 and TRBJ2-7; D call uncertain. The V end lost 2 bases, the J end lost 7 bases, and 9 bases lay between the germline ends. The germline CDR1 and CDR2 sequences are MNHEY and SVGEGT. This CDR3 comprises 12 residues. The CDR3 protein is CASSYPGWEQYF. The CDR3 DNA follows: TGTGCCAGCAGTTACCCAGGCTGGGAGCAGTACTTC.

The rearrangement uses TRBV7-9 and TRBJ2-7; 8 positions match TRBD2. The CDR3 consists of 19 residues. The V segment lost 3 bases and the J segment 0 bases; nucleotides outside the gene matches: 16. From germline, CDR1 is SEHNR and CDR2 FQNEAQ (reference sequence). The CDR3 coding sequence is TGTGCCAGCAGCTTCCGGCCGGGAGAAGCGGGGGTCCACTCCTACGAGCAGTACTTC. It specifies CASSFRPGEAGVHSYEQYF.

This clonotype was picked up many times. This chain uses TRBV7-2 with TRBJ1-1; D is unclear. The CDR3 is 12 residues long. Trimming removed 5 bases from V and 6 bases from J, with 10 bases in between. Germline assignment: CDR1 SGHTA and CDR2 FQGNSA. The CDR3 is CASSPGGAEAFF. CDR3 coding DNA: TGTGCCAGCAGCCCCGGCGGCGCTGAAGCTTTCTTT.

As for this clonotype: Mismatch with germline at one junction end may stem from a read error. The J gene is TRBJ2-7, the V gene TRBV7-6; D is undetermined. The CDR3 contains 13 residues. Germline loops: CDR1 SGHVS, CDR2 FNYEAQ. CDR3 DNA sequence: TGTGCCAGCAGCCCAACTCCATCCTACGAGCAGCACTTC. It translates to CASSPTPSYEQHF.

This clonotype was counted ten times or more. The genes are TRBV30 and TRBJ2-1; D is uncertain. The length of the CDR3 is 12 residues. The V end lost 2 bases, the J end lost 6 bases, and 8 bases lay between the germline ends. Germline assignment: CDR1 GTSNPN and CDR2 SVGIG (reference sequence). CDR3 region: CAWSLGPNEQFF. In nucleotides, the CDR3 is TGTGCCTGGAGTCTAGGGCCCAATGAGCAGTTCTTC.

This clonotype has a handful of counts. This chain connects TRBV6-2 or TRBV6-3 to TRBJ1-1; D is perhaps TRBD1 (5 bases). V lost 5 bases, J lost 8 bases, and 18 bases lay in between. Germline-derived CDR1 and CDR2 are MNHEY and SVGEGT. This CDR3 has 14 amino acids. CDR3 sequence (DNA): TGTGCCAGCAGTCTCCCCCCCGGGGCAGGCGAAGCTTTCTTT. It is translated as CASSLPPGAGEAFF.

This clonotype was recorded a few times. This chain links TRBV9 with TRBJ2-1; D is possibly TRBD2 (5 bases). The CDR3 runs to 17 residues. V lost 3 bases and J 0 bases, leaving 16 bases between the germline ends. CDR1 and CDR2 from the germline V gene are SGDLS and YYNGEE. CDR3 coding DNA: TGTGCCAGCAGCGCAAAGAGGGATCTTATCTCCTACAATGAGCAGTTCTTC. This gives the protein CASSAKRDLISYNEQFF.

This clonotype was seen only a few times. The chain is built from TRBV5-4 and TRBJ2-2, with 8 nucleotides matching TRBD1. This CDR3 has 15 residues. V lost 5 bases, J lost 3 bases, and 6 bases stayed unmatched. In germline, CDR1 is SGHNT, CDR2 YYREEE (reference sequence). This CDR3 reads CASSSGTGDTGELFF. The DNA of the CDR3 is TGTGCCAGCAGTTCTGGGACAGGCGACACCGGGGAGCTGTTTTTT.

The rearrangement joins TRBV13 to TRBJ2-5, with D unresolved. The V end was cut by 5 bases, the J end by 5 bases, with 12 bases between. CDR1 and CDR2 from the germline V gene are PRHDT and FYEKMQ (reference sequence). This CDR3 region has 13 residues. The CDR3: CASSPVGVETQYF. CDR3 nucleotides: TGTGCCAGCAGCCCCGTAGGCGTGGAGACCCAGTACTTC.

This clonotype has a handful of counts. The V and J genes are TRBV12-3 or TRBV12-4 and TRBJ2-5; 7 bases fit TRBD1. The CDR3 contains 15 residues. V trimming: 3 bases; J trimming: 0 bases; junction bases outside the gene matches: 4. The CDR3 protein is CASSLEDRYQETQYF. In DNA, the CDR3 is TGTGCCAGCAGTTTGGAGGACAGGTACCAAGAGACCCAGTACTTC.

This clonotype was counted ten times or more. The V and J genes are TRBV28 and TRBJ2-7; a weak D match, TRBD2 (6 bases). This CDR3 contains 17 residues. Germline-derived CDR1 and CDR2 are MDHEN and SYDVKM. V was clipped by 3 bases and J by 4 bases, with 22 bases between them. CDR3 coding DNA: TGTGCCAGCAGTTTCCCGCGGGAAGTTTCGGAGTATTACGAGCAGTACTTC. Protein sequence: CASSFPREVSEYYEQYF. Combining the CDR3 with reference TRBV28 and TRBJ2-7 gives the whole variable domain DVKVTQSSRYLVKRTGEKVFLECVQDMDHENMFWYRQDPGLGLRLIYFSYDVKMKEKGDIPEGYSVSREKKERFSLILESASTNQTSMYLCASSFPREVSEYYEQYFGPGTRLTVT.

This clonotype showed up many times. The V call is TRBV11-2, the J call TRBJ2-7; the D gene is possibly TRBD1 (6 bases). V lost 4 bases and J lost 5, with 12 bases in between. This CDR3 has 13 residues. Germline loops: CDR1 SGHAT, CDR2 FQNNGV. CDR3 nucleotide sequence: TGTGCCAGCAGCTCAACAGGGTGGCACGAGCAGTACTTC. It encodes CASSSTGWHEQYF.

This clonotype was detected a few times. Because the CDR3 is missing its conserved closing phenylalanine or tryptophan, this is likely a read error. The chain has TRBV7-2 and TRBJ1-3; D uncertain. The CDR3 spans 16 residues. Germline V gene lookup returns CDR1 SGHTA and CDR2 FQGNSA. Trimming cost V 7 bases and J 0 bases, with 16 bases left between them. DNA for the CDR3: TGTGCCAGCACCGAATCGGCAGGATTCTCTGGAAACACCATATATCTT. Protein product: CASTESAGFSGNTIYL.

This clonotype was detected only a few times. The chain couples TRBV19 to TRBJ1-2; no reliable D call. V lost 2 bases to trimming and J lost 5 bases, with 12 bases between them. The CDR3 spans 14 residues. Germline values: CDR1 LNHDA, CDR2 SQIVND (reference sequence). CDR3 coding DNA: TGTGCCAGTAGTATAATGACGGCCACTTATGGCTACACCTTC. Encoded protein: CASSIMTATYGYTF.

The rearrangement uses TRBV19 and TRBJ2-7; possibly TRBD1 for D (6 bases). The CDR3 totals 14 residues. V was cut by 5 bases and J by 8 bases, with 19 bases left in between. Germline CDR1 is LNHDA and CDR2 is SQIVND (reference sequence). As DNA, the CDR3 is TGTGCCAGTAGTCCGGAAATGCAGGGGACCAAGCAGTACTTC. Encoded protein: CASSPEMQGTKQYF.